The clone carrying this T cell receptor beta chain was counted only a few times. Its antigen is currently unknown. The germline V gene encodes CDR1 MDHEN and CDR2 SYDVKM. After removal of 5 bases from V and 10 bases from J, the junction contained 10 bases not matched to a gene. CDR3 length: 14 residues. The PCR ran on 60 Vbeta and 13 Jbeta primers. The repertoire was sequenced with immunoSEQ multiplex PCR; TCRdb's copy has only in-frame clones and lacks some. The sample lists approximately 90,000 clones, roughly 80% occurring once. This sample stems from a study of cytomegalovirus exposure and HLA in healthy donors. Whole-study results and caveats: Immune exposure data for these donors was limited to CMV serostatus. Later analysis showed TCR association rates varying by HLA locus, highest for DRB1 and lowest for HLA-C. An analysis done earlier found most TCR beta V segments productive about 87% or about 30% of the time. A few CMV-associated chains proved CMV antigen-specific in vitro.

Sequencing was done on a sample of PBMCs. The chain is built from TRBV28 and TRBJ1-1; TRBD1 matches 10 bases. This receptor was taken from a boy under 18 in good health and CMV-seronegative. Written as DNA, the CDR3 is TGTGCCAGCAGTCCCCCTCGACAGGGGGCTGCAGCTTTCTTT. Amino acids: CASSPPRQGAAAFF.